Each of the 7 T cell receptor beta chains below was sequenced from the same sample in a study of PD-1 blockade in mismatch repair-deficient tumors. Assay used: immunoSEQ multiplex PCR; TCRdb lists only in-frame clones, some missing. The data show about 49,000 clones, 77% seen once. The sample in question was PBMCs, obtained before pembrolizumab treatment. Receptors were obtained from an adult with mismatch repair-deficient cancer.

This clone was seen only a few times. The chain employs TRBV7-9 and TRBJ1-5; D remains ambiguous. Germline-derived CDR1 and CDR2 are SEHNR and FQNEAQ (reference sequence). The ends were cut back, 0 bases at V and 1 base at J, with 4 bases in the middle. The CDR3 contains 14 residues. The CDR3 here is CASSLAGSNQPQHF. The CDR3 bases are TGTGCCAGCAGCTTAGCAGGGAGCAATCAGCCCCAGCATTTT.

This clone occurred a few times. The rearrangement links TRBV11-2 to TRBJ2-7; 7 bases map to TRBD2. V dropped 8 bases and J dropped 7; count of bases not matched to a gene: 11. This CDR3 has 13 amino acids. CDR1 and CDR2 (germline): SGHAT, FQNNGV. CDR3 coding DNA: TGTGCCAGCGCCGTTGGCGGGAGTGGAGAGCAGTACTTC. It yields the protein CASAVGGSGEQYF.

In its sample, this clone was seen once. The chain recombines TRBV5-1 with TRBJ2-3; D call uncertain. CDR3 size: 12 residues. The V gene lost 6 bases and the J gene lost 4 bases, with 9 bases spanning the gap. Germline-derived CDR1 and CDR2 are SGHRS and YFSETQ. CDR3: CASKNWADTQYF. The CDR3 nucleotides are TGCGCCAGCAAGAATTGGGCAGATACGCAGTATTTT.

V gene TRBV27 combines with J gene TRBJ2-7, with 8 positions matching TRBD1. With 2 bases clipped from V and 2 bases from J, the junction kept 5 bases outside the gene matches. CDR3 length: 15 residues. Per the germline V gene, CDR1 is MNHEY and CDR2 is SMNVEV (reference sequence). CDR3 sequence reads: CASSLAQGAPYEQYF. For the CDR3, the DNA is TGTGCCAGCAGTTTAGCCCAGGGGGCCCCCTACGAGCAGTACTTC.

In its sample, this clone was seen a few times. The chain recombines TRBV19 with TRBJ2-3; D not resolved. The CDR3 extends over 15 amino acids. Germline CDR1 LNHDA, CDR2 SQIVND (reference sequence). V lost 8 bases and J lost 2, with 17 bases in between. The chain's CDR3 is CASGKGYSNTDTQYF. CDR3 in DNA: TGTGCCAGTGGGAAAGGGTATTCAAACACAGATACGCAGTATTTT.

This clone showed up just once. CDR3 DNA sequence: TGTGCCTGGACTAGCGGGAGAAGTAAAGATACGCAGTATTTT. Encoded protein: CAWTSGRSKDTQYF. The V call is TRBV30, the J call TRBJ2-3; the match to TRBD2 covers 10 bases. Germline loops: CDR1 GTSNPN, CDR2 SVGIG (reference sequence). The CDR3 has 14 residues. Trimming took 4 bases from V and 5 from J; bases not matched to a gene: 6.

V and J are TRBV4-2 and TRBJ2-7; 9 bases map to TRBD1. With 6 bases clipped from V and 4 bases from J, the junction kept 10 bases outside the gene matches. This CDR3 has 15 amino acids. Germline V CDR1 and CDR2: LGHNA, YNFKEQ. Here the CDR3 reads CASRQSPGQGYEQYF. CDR3 bases: TGTGCCAGCAGACAATCGCCGGGACAGGGTTACGAGCAGTACTTC.